What follows is one T cell receptor beta chain and its context. In the study's own analysis: Counts of nucleated cells, estimated from reference gene primer amplification, were obtained. The assay was immunoSEQ multiplex PCR, and TCRdb's table has in-frame clones only and misses some. D and trimming come from the DNA, and the V and J calls and clone size come from that table. Here the sample spans more than 95,000 clones, about four fifths being singletons. This sample was included in a study of blood T cell repertoires in COVID-19. The overall study: The United States, Italy and Spain supplied acute and convalescent COVID-19 samples. Sources were T cells, B-cell-depleted T cells, or PBMCs; the material itself was cDNA or gDNA.

The germline V gene has CDR1 SGHAT and CDR2 FQNNGV. V gave up 0 bases and J gave up 10 bases, with 15 bases separating them. This CDR3 comprises 14 residues. Sequences were obtained from peripheral blood. The clonotype comes from a man aged 60 to 69 with acute or convalescent COVID-19. V usage is TRBV11-2 and J usage is TRBJ1-1, with D possibly being TRBD1 (6 bases). The CDR3 DNA reads TGTGCCAGCAGCTTAGATCGACAGGCGAAGGGAGCTTTCTTT. This sequence encodes CASSLDRQAKGAFF.